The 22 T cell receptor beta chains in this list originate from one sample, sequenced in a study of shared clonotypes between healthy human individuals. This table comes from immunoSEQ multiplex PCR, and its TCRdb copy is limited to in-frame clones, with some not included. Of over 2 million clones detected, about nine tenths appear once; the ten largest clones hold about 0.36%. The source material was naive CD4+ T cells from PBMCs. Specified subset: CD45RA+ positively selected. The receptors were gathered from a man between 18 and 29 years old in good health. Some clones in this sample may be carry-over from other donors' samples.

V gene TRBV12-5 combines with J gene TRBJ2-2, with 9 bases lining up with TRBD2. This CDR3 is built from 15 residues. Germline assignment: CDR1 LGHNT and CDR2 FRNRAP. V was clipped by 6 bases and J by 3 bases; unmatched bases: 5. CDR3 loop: CASGVAGEDTGELFF. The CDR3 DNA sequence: TGTGCTAGTGGCGTAGCGGGAGAGGACACCGGGGAGCTGTTTTTT.

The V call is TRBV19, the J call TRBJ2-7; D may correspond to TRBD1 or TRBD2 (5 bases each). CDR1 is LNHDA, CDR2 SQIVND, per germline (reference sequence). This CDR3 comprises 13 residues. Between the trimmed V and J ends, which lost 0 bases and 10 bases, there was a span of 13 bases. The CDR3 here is CASSIEEEGNQYF. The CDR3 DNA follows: TGTGCCAGTAGTATAGAAGAAGAGGGGAACCAGTACTTC.

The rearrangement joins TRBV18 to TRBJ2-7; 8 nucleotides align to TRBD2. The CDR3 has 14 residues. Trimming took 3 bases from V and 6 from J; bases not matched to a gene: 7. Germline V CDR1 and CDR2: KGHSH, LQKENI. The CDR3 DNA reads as TGTGCCAGCTCACCCGGAGCGGGAGATCGCGAGCAGTACTTC. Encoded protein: CASSPGAGDREQYF.

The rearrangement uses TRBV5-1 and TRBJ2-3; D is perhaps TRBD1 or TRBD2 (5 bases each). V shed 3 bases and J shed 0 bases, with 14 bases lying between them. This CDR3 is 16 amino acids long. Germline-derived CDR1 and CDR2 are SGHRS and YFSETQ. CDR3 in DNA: TGCGCCAGCAGCTATGGGACGGCCTCTAGCACAGATACGCAGTATTTT. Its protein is CASSYGTASSTDTQYF.

The CDR3 spells CASSLRGGSSYNEQFF. In nucleotides, the CDR3 is TGTGCCAGCAGCTTACGGGGCGGGAGCTCCTACAATGAGCAGTTCTTC. J is TRBJ2-1 and V is TRBV7-6; 7 bases agree with TRBD2. With V trimmed by 2 bases and J by 0 bases, 4 bases remained unmatched. CDR1 is SGHVS, CDR2 FNYEAQ, per germline. The length of the CDR3 is 16 residues.

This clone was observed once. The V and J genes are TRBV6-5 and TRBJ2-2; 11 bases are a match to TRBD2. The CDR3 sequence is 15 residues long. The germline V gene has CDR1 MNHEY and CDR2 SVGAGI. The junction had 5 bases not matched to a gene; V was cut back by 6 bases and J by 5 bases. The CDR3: CASRYRLAGTGELFF. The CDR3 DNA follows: TGTGCCAGCAGATACCGACTAGCGGGAACCGGGGAGCTGTTTTTT.

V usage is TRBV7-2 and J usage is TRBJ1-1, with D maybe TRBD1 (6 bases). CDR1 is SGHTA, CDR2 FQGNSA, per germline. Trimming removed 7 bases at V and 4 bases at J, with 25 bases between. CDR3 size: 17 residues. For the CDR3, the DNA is TGTGCCAGCATCAATAGAAGGTCGGGGGCAGGGGTCACTGAAGCTTTCTTT. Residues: CASINRRSGAGVTEAFF.

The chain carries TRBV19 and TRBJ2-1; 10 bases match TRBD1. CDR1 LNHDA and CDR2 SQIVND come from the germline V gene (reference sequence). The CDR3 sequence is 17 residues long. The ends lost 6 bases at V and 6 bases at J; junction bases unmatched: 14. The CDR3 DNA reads TGTGCCAGTAGCCCCCCCTGGGACAGGGGATCGTTCAATGAGCAGTTCTTC. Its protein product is CASSPPWDRGSFNEQFF.

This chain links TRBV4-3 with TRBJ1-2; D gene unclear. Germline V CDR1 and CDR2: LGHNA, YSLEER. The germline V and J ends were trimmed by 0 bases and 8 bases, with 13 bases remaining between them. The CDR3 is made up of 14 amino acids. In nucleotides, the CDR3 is TGCGCCAGCAGCCAAGAGCCGAATGAAGGCGGCTACACCTTC. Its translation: CASSQEPNEGGYTF.

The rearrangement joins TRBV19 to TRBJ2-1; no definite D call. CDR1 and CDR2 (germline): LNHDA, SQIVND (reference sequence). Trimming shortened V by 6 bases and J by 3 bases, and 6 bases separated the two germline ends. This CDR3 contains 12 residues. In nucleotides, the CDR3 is TGTGCCAGTAGCAGAATCTACAATGAGCAGTTCTTC. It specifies CASSRIYNEQFF. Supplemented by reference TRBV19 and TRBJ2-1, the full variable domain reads DGGITQSPKYLFRKEGQNVTLSCEQNLNHDAMYWYRQDPGQGLRLIYYSQIVNDFQKGDIAEGYSVSREKKESFPLTVTSAQKNPTAFYLCASSRIYNEQFFGPGTRLTVL.

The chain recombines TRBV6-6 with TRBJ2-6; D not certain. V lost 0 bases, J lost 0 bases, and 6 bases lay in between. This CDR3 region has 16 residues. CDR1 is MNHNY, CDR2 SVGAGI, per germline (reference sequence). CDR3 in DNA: TGTGCCAGCAGTTACTCAGGAATCTCTGGGGCCAACGTCCTGACTTTC. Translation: CASSYSGISGANVLTF.

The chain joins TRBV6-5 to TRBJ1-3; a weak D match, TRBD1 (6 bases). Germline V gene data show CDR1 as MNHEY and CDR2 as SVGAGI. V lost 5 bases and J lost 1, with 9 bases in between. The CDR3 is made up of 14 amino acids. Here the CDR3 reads CASSRTASGNTIYF. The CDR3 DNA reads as TGTGCCAGCAGTAGGACAGCTTCTGGAAACACCATATATTTT.

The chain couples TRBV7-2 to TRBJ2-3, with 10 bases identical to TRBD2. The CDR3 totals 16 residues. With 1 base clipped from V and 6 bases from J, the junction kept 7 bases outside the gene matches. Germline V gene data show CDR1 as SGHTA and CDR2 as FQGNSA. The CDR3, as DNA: TGTGCCAGCAGCTTAGGGCTAGCGGGAGAGGCTGATACGCAGTATTTT. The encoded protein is CASSLGLAGEADTQYF. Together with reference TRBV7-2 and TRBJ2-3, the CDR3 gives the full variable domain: GAGVSQSPSNKVTEKGKDVELRCDPISGHTALYWYRQSLGQGLEFLIYFQGNSAPDKSGLPSDRFSAERTGGSVSTLTIQRTQQEDSAVYLCASSLGLAGEADTQYFGPGTRLTVL.

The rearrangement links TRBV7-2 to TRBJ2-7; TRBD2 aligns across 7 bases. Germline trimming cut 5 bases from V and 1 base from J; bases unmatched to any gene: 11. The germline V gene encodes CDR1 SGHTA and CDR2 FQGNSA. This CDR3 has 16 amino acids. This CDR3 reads CASSLSRGSGSYEQYF. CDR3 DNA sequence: TGTGCCAGCAGCCTCTCACGCGGGAGTGGGTCCTACGAGCAGTACTTC. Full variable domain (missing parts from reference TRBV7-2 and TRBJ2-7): GAGVSQSPSNKVTEKGKDVELRCDPISGHTALYWYRQSLGQGLEFLIYFQGNSAPDKSGLPSDRFSAERTGGSVSTLTIQRTQQEDSAVYLCASSLSRGSGSYEQYFGPGTRLTVT.

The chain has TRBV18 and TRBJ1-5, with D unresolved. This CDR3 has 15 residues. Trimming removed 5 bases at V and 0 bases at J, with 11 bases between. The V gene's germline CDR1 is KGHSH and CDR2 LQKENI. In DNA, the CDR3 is TGTGCCAGCTCAGCCTTGACGGCTAGCAATCAGCCCCAGCATTTT. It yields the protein CASSALTASNQPQHF.

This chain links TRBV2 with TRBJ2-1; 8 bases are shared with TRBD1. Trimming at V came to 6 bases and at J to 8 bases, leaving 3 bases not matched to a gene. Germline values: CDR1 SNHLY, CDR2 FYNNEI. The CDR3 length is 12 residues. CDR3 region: CASSADRDEQFF. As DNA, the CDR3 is TGTGCCAGCAGCGCGGACAGGGATGAGCAGTTCTTC.

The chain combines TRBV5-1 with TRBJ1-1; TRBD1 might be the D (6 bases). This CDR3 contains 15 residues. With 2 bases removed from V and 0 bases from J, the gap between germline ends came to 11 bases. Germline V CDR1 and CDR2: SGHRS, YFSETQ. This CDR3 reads CASSFTTGLNTEAFF. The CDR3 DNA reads TGCGCCAGCAGCTTCACAACAGGGTTGAACACTGAAGCTTTCTTT.

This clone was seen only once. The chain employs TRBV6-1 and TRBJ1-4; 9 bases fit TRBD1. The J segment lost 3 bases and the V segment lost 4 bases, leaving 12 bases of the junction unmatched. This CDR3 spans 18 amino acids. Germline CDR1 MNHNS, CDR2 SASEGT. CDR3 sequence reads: CASSGRDRAVWSNEKLFF. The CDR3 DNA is TGTGCCAGCAGTGGGAGGGACAGGGCGGTGTGGTCTAATGAAAAACTGTTTTTT.

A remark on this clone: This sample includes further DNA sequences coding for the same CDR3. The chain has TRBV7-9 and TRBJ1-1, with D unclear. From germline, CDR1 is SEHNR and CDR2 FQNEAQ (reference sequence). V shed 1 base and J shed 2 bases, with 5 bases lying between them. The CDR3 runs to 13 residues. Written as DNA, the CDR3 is TGTGCCAGCAGCTTAGAGTCTAACACTGAAGCTTTCTTT. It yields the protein CASSLESNTEAFF. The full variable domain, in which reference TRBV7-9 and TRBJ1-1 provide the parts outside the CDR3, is DTGVSQNPRHKITKRGQNVTFRCDPISEHNRLYWYRQTLGQGPEFLTYFQNEAQLEKSRLLSDRFSAERPKGSFSTLEIQRTEQGDSAMYLCASSLESNTEAFFGQGTRLTVV.

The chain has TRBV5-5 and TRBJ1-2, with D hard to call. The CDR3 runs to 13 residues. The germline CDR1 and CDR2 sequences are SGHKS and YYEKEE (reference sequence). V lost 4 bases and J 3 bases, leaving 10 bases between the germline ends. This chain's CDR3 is CASSGNPDYGYTF. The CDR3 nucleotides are TGTGCCAGCAGCGGAAATCCCGACTATGGCTACACCTTC.

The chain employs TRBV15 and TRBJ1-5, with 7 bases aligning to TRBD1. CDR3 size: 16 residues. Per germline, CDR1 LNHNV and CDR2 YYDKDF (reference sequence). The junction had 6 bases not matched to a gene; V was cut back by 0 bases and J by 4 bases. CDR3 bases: TGTGCCACCAGCAGAGATAAGACAGGGTGGAATCAGCCCCAGCATTTT. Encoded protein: CATSRDKTGWNQPQHF.

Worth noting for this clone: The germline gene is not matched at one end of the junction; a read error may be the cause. The CDR3 nucleotides are TGTGCCAGCAGCTCAAACTACAGGCTATATTTT. This encodes CASSSNYRLYF. The chain recombines TRBV7-2 with TRBJ1-5, with D tentatively TRBD1 (5 bases). CDR1 and CDR2 from the germline V gene are SGHTA and FQGNSA. This CDR3 has 11 residues. Looking up the rest from reference TRBV7-2 and TRBJ1-5 gives the full variable domain: GAGVSQSPSNKVTEKGKDVELRCDPISGHTALYWYRQSLGQGLEFLIYFQGNSAPDKSGLPSDRFSAERTGGSVSTLTIQRTQQEDSAVYLCASSSNYRLYFGDGTRLSIL.